This T cell receptor (beta chain) appears in the sequencing data of a study of regulatory T cells in long-lasting Graves disease. Arm-PCR of CDR3 regions and iRepertoire HTBI primers were the basis on which TCR beta libraries were built. How the authors handled the data: Analysis of the samples identified 50 to 65 TRBV and roughly 13 TRBJ segments. TCRdb reprocessed the multiplex PCR reads via MiXCR and lists one record per CDR3 protein. The V and J calls here are based on TCRdb, not the publication. The sample has around 510,000 distinct CDR3 sequences; 20% to 25% are singletons. This clonotype came up a few times. Time point here: persistent/refractory GD, antithyroid drugs over 5 years with positive TRAb. PBMC RNA served as the TCR library source. Trimming left V 2 bases short and J 1 base short, with 5 bases between. Germline CDR1 MNHNS, CDR2 SASEGT. This CDR3 region has 13 residues.

The chain recombines TRBV6-1 with TRBJ1-1; D is unclear. This TCR derives from a female donor with Graves disease. The material sequenced was peripheral blood mononuclear cells (PBMCs), taken when the disease was refractory, from a patient treated with antithyroid drugs. The CDR3 region is CASSEYTNTEAFF. The CDR3 DNA reads TGTGCCAGCAGTGAATACACGAACACTGAAGCTTTCTTT.